Listed here are 29 T cell receptor beta chains from one sample, sequenced in a study of T cell changes during pregnancy in multiple sclerosis. Libraries were prepared by immunoSEQ multiplex PCR; TCRdb keeps only in-frame clonotypes and omits some of them. The table has 40,000 to 50,000 clones, roughly 94% seen once. Sequences were derived from CD4+ T cells from peripheral blood mononuclear cells, sampled in the third trimester of pregnancy. These receptors were taken from a female donor with multiple sclerosis, enrolled in a pregnancy study.

V gene TRBV19 combines with J gene TRBJ2-1, with TRBD1 matching over 9 bases. Germline values: CDR1 LNHDA, CDR2 SQIVND (reference sequence). Germline trimming cut 5 bases from V and 2 bases from J; bases unmatched to any gene: 4. There are 15 residues in the CDR3. CDR3 in amino acids: CASSWTGDPYNEQFF. Written as DNA, the CDR3 is TGTGCCAGTAGTTGGACAGGGGATCCCTACAATGAGCAGTTCTTC.

The V and J genes are TRBV6-5 and TRBJ2-3; 10 nucleotides agree with TRBD2. The CDR3 covers 15 residues. After removal of 0 bases from V and 8 bases from J, the junction contained 5 bases not matched to a gene. Germline CDR1 is MNHEY and CDR2 is SVGAGI. The CDR3 bases are TGTGCCAGCAGTTACTCGAGCGGGAGGGCCTTTACGCAGTATTTT. Translated: CASSYSSGRAFTQYF.

This chain joins TRBV5-1 and TRBJ2-1, with 10 bases aligning to TRBD1. V shed 3 bases and J 2 bases; nucleotides not matched to a gene: 11. CDR3 length equals 18 residues. Per the germline V gene, CDR1 is SGHRS and CDR2 is YFSETQ. CDR3 loop: CASSSQLRDRGPYNEQFF. As DNA, the CDR3 is TGCGCCAGCAGCTCCCAACTCCGGGACAGGGGACCCTACAATGAGCAGTTCTTC.

The rearrangement uses TRBV27 and TRBJ1-5; D is perhaps TRBD1 (6 bases). V lost 5 bases, J lost 1 base, and 12 bases lay in between. The CDR3 totals 15 residues. Germline CDR1 and CDR2: MNHEY and SMNVEV (reference sequence). CDR3 coding DNA: TGTGCCAGCAGTCGCCTTACAGGGAGCAATCAGCCCCAGCATTTT. This gives the protein CASSRLTGSNQPQHF.

The chain is built from TRBV7-9 and TRBJ2-1; 12 bases match TRBD2. The trim removed 5 bases at V and 8 bases at J, leaving 10 bases unmatched. The CDR3 sequence is 16 residues long. From germline, CDR1 is SEHNR and CDR2 FQNEAQ (reference sequence). The CDR3 reads CASSPRASGRADEQFF. The CDR3, as DNA: TGTGCCAGCAGCCCCCGCGCTAGCGGGAGGGCCGATGAGCAGTTCTTC.

The genes are TRBV7-8 and TRBJ2-3, with TRBD2 matching 10 bases. J was trimmed by 3 bases and V by 0 bases; bases with no gene match: 3. Germline assignment: CDR1 SGHVS and CDR2 FQNEAQ. The CDR3 loop spans 16 amino acids. For the CDR3, the DNA is TGTGCCAGCAGCTTAGCAGGACTAGCGGTGACAGATACGCAGTATTTT. This codes for CASSLAGLAVTDTQYF.

This clone was seen a single time. The rearrangement links TRBV4-3 to TRBJ2-5; TRBD2 matches at 13 bases. V dropped 0 bases and J dropped 6; count of bases not matched to a gene: 4. The CDR3 is 16 residues long. CDR1 is LGHNA and CDR2 is YSLEER in the germline V gene. CDR3: CASSQELAGGPKTQYF. CDR3 nucleotide sequence: TGCGCCAGCAGCCAAGAACTAGCGGGGGGGCCAAAGACCCAGTACTTC.

The CDR3 spells CASSPQGYQPQHF. CDR3 in DNA: TGTGCCAGTAGCCCACAGGGCTATCAGCCCCAGCATTTT. This rearrangement joins TRBV19 to TRBJ1-5, with D maybe TRBD1 (6 bases). V was shortened by 6 bases and J by 5 bases, with 11 bases between the two germline ends. Germline V gives CDR1 LNHDA, CDR2 SQIVND (reference sequence). The CDR3 is 13 amino acids.

V gene TRBV4-3 combines with J gene TRBJ2-1; 14 nucleotides agree with TRBD2. The CDR3 has 16 residues. J was trimmed by 3 bases and V by 4 bases; bases with no gene match: 2. The germline gives CDR1 LGHNA, CDR2 YSLEER. The CDR3 DNA reads as TGCGCCAGCAGCCGGACTAGCGGGGGGAGCTACAATGAGCAGTTCTTC. It yields the protein CASSRTSGGSYNEQFF.

The DNA for the CDR3 is TGTGCCAGTACAGGACGGGTAATGAACACTGAAGCTTTCTTT. Amino acid sequence: CASTGRVMNTEAFF. This chain uses TRBV2 with TRBJ1-1; D might be TRBD1 (5 bases). V lost 9 bases and J lost 0, with 14 bases in between. The CDR3 covers 14 residues. The germline CDR1 and CDR2 sequences are SNHLY and FYNNEI.

This rearrangement joins TRBV11-3 to TRBJ2-2, with D tentatively TRBD1 (6 bases). V was clipped by 5 bases and J by 5 bases, with 12 bases between them. The CDR3 length is 14 residues. In germline, CDR1 is SGHNT, CDR2 YENEEA. The CDR3 sequence: CASSPTQGTGELFF. For the CDR3, the DNA is TGTGCCAGCAGCCCTACGCAGGGGACCGGGGAGCTGTTTTTT.

V is TRBV16 and J is TRBJ1-2; TRBD1 is a possible D gene (5 bases). Looked up from germline, CDR1 is KGHSY and CDR2 is FQNENV. This CDR3 contains 14 residues. Trimming took off 5 bases at V and 5 bases at J, with 15 bases between the two ends. The CDR3 region is CASSIPQVLYGYTF. DNA for the CDR3: TGTGCCAGCAGCATACCACAGGTTCTTTATGGCTACACCTTC.

The gene calls are TRBV4-3 and TRBJ2-1, with TRBD2 matching over 7 bases. Germline V CDR1 and CDR2: LGHNA, YSLEER. This CDR3 is built from 15 residues. Trimming at V came to 4 bases and at J to 7 bases, leaving 10 bases not matched to a gene. The CDR3 sequence: CASSPSLLGGNEQFF. In DNA, the CDR3 is TGCGCCAGCAGCCCATCTCTGTTGGGGGGGAATGAGCAGTTCTTC.

The chain carries TRBV5-4 and TRBJ2-7; 8 nucleotides agree with TRBD1. The germline gives CDR1 SGHNT, CDR2 YYREEE (reference sequence). The CDR3 spans 15 residues. The J segment lost 0 bases and the V segment lost 3 bases, leaving 5 bases of the junction unmatched. CDR3 protein: CASSSRDRSSYEQYF. For the CDR3, the DNA is TGTGCCAGCAGCTCCCGGGACAGGAGCTCCTACGAGCAGTACTTC.

This chain uses TRBV18 with TRBJ2-1; D is possibly TRBD1 (6 bases). This CDR3 is 13 amino acids long. V lost 3 bases to trimming and J lost 7 bases, with 10 bases between them. CDR1 and CDR2 from the germline V gene are KGHSH and LQKENI. The CDR3 DNA reads TGTGCCAGCTCACCTCAGACAGGTAATGAGCAGTTCTTC. Protein: CASSPQTGNEQFF.

CDR3 protein: CASSLRGQGGTGELFF. As DNA, the CDR3 is TGTGCCAGCAGCCTTAGGGGACAGGGGGGAACCGGGGAGCTGTTTTTT. The chain employs TRBV11-2 and TRBJ2-2, with 11 bases aligning to TRBD1. V trimming: 5 bases; J trimming: 5 bases; junction bases outside the gene matches: 7. Germline CDR1 reads SGHAT; CDR2 reads FQNNGV. CDR3 length equals 16 residues.

The V gene is TRBV5-6, the J gene TRBJ2-3; TRBD2 agrees at 14 bases. Germline values: CDR1 SGHDT, CDR2 YYEEEE. The CDR3 covers 16 residues. The trim removed 4 bases at V and 9 bases at J, leaving 10 bases unmatched. The CDR3 coding sequence is TGTGCCAGCAGCCTAGGGACTAGCGGGGGCCTGGGCACGCAGTATTTT. It encodes CASSLGTSGGLGTQYF.

The V call is TRBV21-1, the J call TRBJ1-2. TRBV21-1 is tagged as a pseudogene. The CDR3 is 17 residues long. CDR3 nucleotides: TGTGCCAGCAGCAAAGTTGGATGGGAGGTCCGCGCCAATGGCTACACCTTC. It encodes CASSKVGWEVRANGYTF.

The V gene is TRBV18, the J gene TRBJ2-2; D might be TRBD1 (7 bases). The CDR3 length is 17 residues. V was trimmed by 4 bases and J by 0 bases, leaving 15 bases between them. Germline V CDR1 and CDR2: KGHSH, LQKENI. The CDR3 protein is CASSREAGTANTGELFF. CDR3 sequence (DNA): TGTGCCAGCTCACGGGAGGCCGGGACAGCGAACACCGGGGAGCTGTTTTTT.

The CDR3 protein is CASSTGQIYEQYF. In nucleotides, the CDR3 is TGTGCCAGTAGTACGGGACAGATATACGAGCAGTACTTC. The chain links TRBV19 to TRBJ2-7; the match to TRBD1 covers 7 bases. From germline, CDR1 is LNHDA and CDR2 SQIVND (reference sequence). This CDR3 has 13 residues. Trimming at V came to 4 bases and at J to 4 bases, leaving 4 bases not matched to a gene.

Only one count was recorded for this clone. This sequence joins TRBV7-2 and TRBJ2-1; 9 bases line up with TRBD2. The CDR3 extends over 15 amino acids. The V gene's germline CDR1 is SGHTA and CDR2 FQGNSA. The trim removed 8 bases at V and 7 bases at J, leaving 12 bases unmatched. This CDR3 reads CASSHQAGGHNEQFF. CDR3 nucleotides: TGTGCCAGCTCTCACCAGGCGGGAGGGCATAATGAGCAGTTCTTC.

This chain joins TRBV5-1 and TRBJ2-5; D is ambiguous. Germline V lookup: CDR1 SGHRS, CDR2 YFSETQ. This CDR3 has 14 residues. Between the trimmed V and J ends, which lost 0 bases and 1 base, there was a span of 7 bases. CDR3 nucleotide sequence: TGCGCCAGCAGCTTGGTTAAATCCCAAGAGACCCAGTACTTC. Translated, it gives CASSLVKSQETQYF.

This clone has more than one count but fewer than ten. The chain is built from TRBV19 and TRBJ1-2; 11 bases agree with TRBD1. This CDR3 is built from 14 residues. The junction had 4 bases not matched to a gene; V was cut back by 2 bases and J by 8 bases. Germline CDR1 reads LNHDA; CDR2 reads SQIVND (reference sequence). This CDR3 is CASSIRTGGQGYTF. The CDR3 nucleotides read TGTGCCAGTAGTATAAGGACAGGGGGCCAAGGCTACACCTTC.

The rearrangement joins TRBV30 to TRBJ2-3; 10 nucleotides agree with TRBD2. V shed 1 base and J 3 bases; nucleotides not matched to a gene: 4. CDR3 length equals 15 residues. CDR1 and CDR2 (germline): GTSNPN, SVGIG (reference sequence). CDR3 sequence reads: CAWSEGTSETDTQYF. CDR3 DNA: TGTGCCTGGAGTGAAGGGACTAGCGAAACAGATACGCAGTATTTT. The variable domain in full, with the rest retrieved from reference TRBV30 and TRBJ2-3, is SQTIHQWPATLVQPVGSPLSLECTVEGTSNPNLYWYRQAAGRGLQLLFYSVGIGQISSEVPQNLSASRPQDRQFILSSKKLLLSDSGFYLCAWSEGTSETDTQYFGPGTRLTVL.

This rearrangement joins TRBV9 to TRBJ2-7, with TRBD2 identical over 7 bases. J lost 2 bases, V lost 4 bases, and 6 bases had no gene match. CDR3 length equals 14 residues. Germline loops: CDR1 SGDLS, CDR2 YYNGEE. CDR3 amino acids: CASSLSGSAYEQYF. The DNA of the CDR3 is TGTGCCAGCAGCCTTAGCGGGTCCGCCTACGAGCAGTACTTC.

The chain is built from TRBV6-6 and TRBJ2-7; TRBD1 might be the D (6 bases). V was cut by 7 bases and J by 0 bases, with 13 bases left in between. The CDR3 consists of 14 residues. The germline V gene encodes CDR1 MNHNY and CDR2 SVGAGI (reference sequence). The DNA of the CDR3 is TGTGCCAGCACTCTACAGGGTGCCTCCTACGAGCAGTACTTC. Its translation is CASTLQGASYEQYF.

The chain combines TRBV6-1 with TRBJ2-5; 10 bases align to TRBD2. The junction had 7 bases not matched to a gene; V was cut back by 4 bases and J by 5 bases. CDR3 length equals 15 residues. Germline V CDR1 and CDR2: MNHNS, SASEGT. The DNA of the CDR3 is TGTGCCAGCAGTGCAGCAGCGGGAGGGTTGGAGACCCAGTACTTC. It is translated as CASSAAAGGLETQYF.

J is TRBJ1-3 and V is TRBV11-3, with 7 bases matching TRBD1. With V trimmed by 3 bases and J by 1 base, 3 bases remained unmatched. CDR3 size: 15 residues. In germline, CDR1 is SGHNT, CDR2 YENEEA. The CDR3 bases are TGTGCCAGCAGCTTTGAGGGGGCGTCTGGAAACACCATATATTTT. Encoded protein: CASSFEGASGNTIYF. The full variable domain, completed using reference TRBV11-3 and TRBJ1-3, is EAGVVQSPRYKIIEKKQPVAFWCNPISGHNTLYWYLQNLGQGPELLIRYENEEAVDDSQLPKDRFSAERLKGVDSTLKIQPAELGDSAVYLCASSFEGASGNTIYFGEGSWLTVV.

The chain links TRBV11-1 to TRBJ1-6, with D unresolved. V lost 5 bases to trimming and J lost 6 bases, with 8 bases between them. Germline V gene sequence: CDR1 SGHAT, CDR2 FQDESV (reference sequence). The CDR3 covers 13 residues. DNA of the CDR3: TGTGCCAGCAGCCGATACGGTAATTCACCCCTCCACTTT. It translates to CASSRYGNSPLHF.